This T cell receptor (beta chain) was retrieved from a study of T cell responses to AZD1222 COVID-19 vaccine. Method: immunoSEQ multiplex PCR; TCRdb's copy keeps in-frame clones and lacks some. The data hold under 140,000 clones, with roughly 92% observed a single time. CDR1 LGHNA and CDR2 YNFKEQ come from the germline V gene. This CDR3 has 14 residues. V was clipped by 0 bases and J by 5 bases; unmatched bases: 2. Recipients boosted at about 4 weeks or about 12 weeks are pooled. This chain joins TRBV4-2 and TRBJ2-3; 7 bases are a match to TRBD2. The clonotype was recovered from an adult who received the AZD1222 COVID-19 vaccine. Material: peripheral blood, obtained 28 days after the second AZD1222 dose. CDR3 sequence: CASSQELAKDTQYF. The CDR3 DNA reads as TGTGCCAGCAGCCAAGAACTAGCGAAAGATACGCAGTATTTT.